The present T cell receptor beta chain was sequenced within a study of blood T cell repertoires in COVID-19. Under the authors' procedure: The assay estimated nucleated cells by amplifying reference gene primers. The method was immunoSEQ multiplex PCR; TCRdb's version includes in-frame clones alone and lacks a portion of them. The V and J calls and the clone size are those of that table, but D and trimming were determined from the DNA. This sample yields 190,000 or so clones, of which roughly three quarters are seen a single time; about 12% belongs to the top ten. The sequencing input was peripheral blood. The sequence derives from a woman of 80 years or more with COVID-19, enrolled during active disease.

CDR3 protein: CASSNKKEGNSPLHF. CDR3 nucleotide sequence: TGTGCCAGTAGCAATAAAAAGGAGGGAAATTCACCCCTCCACTTT. The chain recombines TRBV19 with TRBJ1-6; no definite D call. V was shortened by 6 bases and J by 7 bases, with 16 bases between the two germline ends. CDR3 length equals 15 residues. Germline lookup yields CDR1 LNHDA and CDR2 SQIVND (reference sequence).